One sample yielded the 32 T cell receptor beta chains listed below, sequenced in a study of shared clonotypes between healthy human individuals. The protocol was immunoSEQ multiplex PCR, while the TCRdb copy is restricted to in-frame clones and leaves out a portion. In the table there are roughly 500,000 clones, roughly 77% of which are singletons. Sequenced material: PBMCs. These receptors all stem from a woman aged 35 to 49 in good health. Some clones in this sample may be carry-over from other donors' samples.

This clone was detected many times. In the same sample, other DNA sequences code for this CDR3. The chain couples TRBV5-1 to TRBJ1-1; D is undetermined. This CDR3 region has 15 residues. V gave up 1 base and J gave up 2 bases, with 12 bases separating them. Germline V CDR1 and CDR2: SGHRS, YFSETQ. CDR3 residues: CASSLKRQDNTEAFF. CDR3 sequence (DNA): TGCGCCAGCAGCTTGAAGCGACAAGATAACACTGAAGCTTTCTTT.

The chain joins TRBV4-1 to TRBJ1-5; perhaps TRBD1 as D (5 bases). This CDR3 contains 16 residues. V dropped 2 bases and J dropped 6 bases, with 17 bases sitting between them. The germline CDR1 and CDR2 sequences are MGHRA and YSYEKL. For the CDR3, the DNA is TGCGCCAGCAGCCAACCGACAGCTTCCCTTTTTCAGCCCCAGCATTTT. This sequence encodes CASSQPTASLFQPQHF.

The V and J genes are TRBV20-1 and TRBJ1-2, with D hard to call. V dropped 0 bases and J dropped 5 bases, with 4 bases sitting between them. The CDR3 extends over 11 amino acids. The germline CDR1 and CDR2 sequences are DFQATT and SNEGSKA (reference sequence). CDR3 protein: CSARDWYGYTF. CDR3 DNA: TGCAGTGCTAGAGATTGGTATGGCTACACCTTC.

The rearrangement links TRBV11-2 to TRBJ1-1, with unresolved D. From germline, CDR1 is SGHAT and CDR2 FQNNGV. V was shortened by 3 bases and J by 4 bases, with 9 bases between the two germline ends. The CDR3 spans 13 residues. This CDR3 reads CASSFKERTEAFF. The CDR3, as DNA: TGTGCCAGCAGCTTCAAGGAGCGCACTGAAGCTTTCTTT.

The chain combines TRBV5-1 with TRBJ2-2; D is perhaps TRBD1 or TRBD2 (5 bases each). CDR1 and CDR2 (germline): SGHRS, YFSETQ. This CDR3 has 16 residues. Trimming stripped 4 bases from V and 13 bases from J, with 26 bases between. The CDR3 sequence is CASSATGTPEPGRLFF. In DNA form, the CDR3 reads TGCGCCAGCAGCGCAACCGGGACCCCTGAACCAGGTCGGCTGTTTTTT. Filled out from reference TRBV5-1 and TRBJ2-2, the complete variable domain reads KAGVTQTPRYLIKTRGQQVTLSCSPISGHRSVSWYQQTPGQGLQFLFEYFSETQRNKGNFPGRFSGRQFSNSRSEMNVSTLELGDSALYLCASSATGTPEPGRLFFGEGSRLTVL.

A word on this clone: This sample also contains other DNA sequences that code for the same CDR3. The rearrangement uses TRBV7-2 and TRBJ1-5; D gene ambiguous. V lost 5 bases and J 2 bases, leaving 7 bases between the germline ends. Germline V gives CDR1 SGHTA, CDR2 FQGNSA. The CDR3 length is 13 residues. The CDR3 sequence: CASSLGRNQPQHF. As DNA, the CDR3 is TGTGCCAGCAGCCTAGGACGCAATCAGCCCCAGCATTTT. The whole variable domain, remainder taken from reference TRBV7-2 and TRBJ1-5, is GAGVSQSPSNKVTEKGKDVELRCDPISGHTALYWYRQSLGQGLEFLIYFQGNSAPDKSGLPSDRFSAERTGGSVSTLTIQRTQQEDSAVYLCASSLGRNQPQHFGDGTRLSIL.

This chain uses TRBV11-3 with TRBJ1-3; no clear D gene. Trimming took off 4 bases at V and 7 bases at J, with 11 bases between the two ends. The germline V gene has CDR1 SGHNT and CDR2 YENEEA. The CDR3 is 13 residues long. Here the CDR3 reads CASSSSVGNTIYF. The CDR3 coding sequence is TGTGCCAGCAGCTCCTCCGTTGGGAACACCATATATTTT.

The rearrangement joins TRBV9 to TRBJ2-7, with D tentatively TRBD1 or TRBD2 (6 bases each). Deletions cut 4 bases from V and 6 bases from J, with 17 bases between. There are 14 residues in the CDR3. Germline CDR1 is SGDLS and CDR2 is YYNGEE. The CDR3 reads CASSQGTGVSEQYF. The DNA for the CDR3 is TGTGCCAGCAGCCAGGGGACGGGAGTGAGCGAGCAGTACTTC.

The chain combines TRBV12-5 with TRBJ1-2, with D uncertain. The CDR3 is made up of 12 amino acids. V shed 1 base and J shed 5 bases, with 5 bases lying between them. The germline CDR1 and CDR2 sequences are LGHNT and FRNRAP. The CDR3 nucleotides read TGTGCTAGTGGTTTGGCCCCTTATGGCTACACCTTC. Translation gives CASGLAPYGYTF.

The CDR3 sequence: CASSPRTGDTGELFF. The CDR3 nucleotides read TGTGCCAGCTCACCTAGGACAGGGGACACCGGGGAGCTGTTTTTT. This chain joins TRBV18 and TRBJ2-2; TRBD1 aligns across 9 bases. This CDR3 comprises 15 residues. Germline CDR1 and CDR2: KGHSH and LQKENI. V trimming: 3 bases; J trimming: 3 bases; junction bases outside the gene matches: 2.

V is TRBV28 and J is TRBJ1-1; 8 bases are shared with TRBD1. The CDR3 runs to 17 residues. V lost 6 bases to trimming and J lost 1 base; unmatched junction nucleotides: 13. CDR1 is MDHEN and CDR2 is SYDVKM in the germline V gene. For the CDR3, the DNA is TGTGCCAGCAGCCGTGACAGGGGAGGGAGTTCGAACACTGAAGCTTTCTTT. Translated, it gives CASSRDRGGSSNTEAFF.

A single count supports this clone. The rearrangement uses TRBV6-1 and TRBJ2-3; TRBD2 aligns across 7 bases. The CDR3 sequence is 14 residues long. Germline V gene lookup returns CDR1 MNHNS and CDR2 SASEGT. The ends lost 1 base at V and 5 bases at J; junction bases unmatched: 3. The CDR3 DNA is TGTGCCAGCAGTGAAGGACTAGCAGGAGATACGCAGTATTTT. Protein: CASSEGLAGDTQYF.

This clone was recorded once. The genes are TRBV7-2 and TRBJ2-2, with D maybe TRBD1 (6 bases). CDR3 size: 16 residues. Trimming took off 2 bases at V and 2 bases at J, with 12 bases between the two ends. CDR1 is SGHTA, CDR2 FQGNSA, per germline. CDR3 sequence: CASSLQGPPNTGELFF. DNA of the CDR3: TGTGCCAGCAGCTTACAGGGGCCGCCTAACACCGGGGAGCTGTTTTTT.

The CDR3 is CASSYSGEKLFF. The CDR3 region has the DNA TGTGCCAGCAGTTACTCGGGGGAAAAACTGTTTTTT. The chain joins TRBV6-5 to TRBJ1-4; no reliable D call. This CDR3 is 12 amino acids long. V dropped 0 bases and J dropped 8 bases, with 4 bases sitting between them. Germline V gene data show CDR1 as MNHEY and CDR2 as SVGAGI.

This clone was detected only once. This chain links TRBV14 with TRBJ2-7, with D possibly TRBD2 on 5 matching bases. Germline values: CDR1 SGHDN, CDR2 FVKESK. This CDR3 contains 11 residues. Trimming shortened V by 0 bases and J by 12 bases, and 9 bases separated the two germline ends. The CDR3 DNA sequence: TGTGCCAGCAGCCAAGAACGGGGTTGGTACTTC. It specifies CASSQERGWYF.

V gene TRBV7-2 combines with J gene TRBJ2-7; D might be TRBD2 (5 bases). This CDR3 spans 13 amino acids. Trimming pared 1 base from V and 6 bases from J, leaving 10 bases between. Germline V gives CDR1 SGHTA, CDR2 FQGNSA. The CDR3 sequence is CASSLGTLGEQYF. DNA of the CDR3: TGTGCCAGCAGCTTAGGGACTCTTGGCGAGCAGTACTTC.

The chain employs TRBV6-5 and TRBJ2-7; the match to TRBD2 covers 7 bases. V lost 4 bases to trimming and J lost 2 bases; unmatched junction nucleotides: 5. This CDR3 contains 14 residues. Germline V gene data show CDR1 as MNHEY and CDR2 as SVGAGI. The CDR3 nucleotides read TGTGCCAGCAGTTCTAGCGGTAGAGCCTACGAGCAGTACTTC. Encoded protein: CASSSSGRAYEQYF.

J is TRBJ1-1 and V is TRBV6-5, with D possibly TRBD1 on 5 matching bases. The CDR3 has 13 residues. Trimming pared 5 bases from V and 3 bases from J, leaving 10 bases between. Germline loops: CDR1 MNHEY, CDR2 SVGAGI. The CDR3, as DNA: TGTGCCAGCAGTGGAAGACAGTACACTGAAGCTTTCTTT. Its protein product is CASSGRQYTEAFF.

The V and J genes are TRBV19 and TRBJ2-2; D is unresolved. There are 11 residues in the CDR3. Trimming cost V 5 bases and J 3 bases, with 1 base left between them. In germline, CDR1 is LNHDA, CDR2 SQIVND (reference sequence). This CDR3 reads CASSYTGELFF. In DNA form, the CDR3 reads TGTGCCAGTAGTTACACCGGGGAGCTGTTTTTT. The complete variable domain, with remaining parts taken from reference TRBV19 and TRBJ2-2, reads DGGITQSPKYLFRKEGQNVTLSCEQNLNHDAMYWYRQDPGQGLRLIYYSQIVNDFQKGDIAEGYSVSREKKESFPLTVTSAQKNPTAFYLCASSYTGELFFGEGSRLTVL.

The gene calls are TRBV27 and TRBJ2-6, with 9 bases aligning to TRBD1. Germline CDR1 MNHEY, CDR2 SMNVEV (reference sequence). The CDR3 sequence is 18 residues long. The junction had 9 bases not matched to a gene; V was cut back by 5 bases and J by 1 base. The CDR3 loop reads CASSPRDRVGSGANVLTF. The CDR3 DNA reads TGTGCCAGCAGTCCCCGGGACAGGGTGGGGTCTGGGGCCAACGTCCTGACTTTC. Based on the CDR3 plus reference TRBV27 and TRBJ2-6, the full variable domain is EAQVTQNPRYLITVTGKKLTVTCSQNMNHEYMSWYRQDPGLGLRQIYYSMNVEVTDKGDVPEGYKVSRKEKRNFPLILESPSPNQTSLYFCASSPRDRVGSGANVLTFGAGSRLTVL.

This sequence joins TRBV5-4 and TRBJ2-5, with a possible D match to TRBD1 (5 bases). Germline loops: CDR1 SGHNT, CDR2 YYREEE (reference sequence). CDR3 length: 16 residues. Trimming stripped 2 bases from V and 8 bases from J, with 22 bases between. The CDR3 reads CASSLPDSESSITQYF. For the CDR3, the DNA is TGTGCCAGCAGCTTACCCGACAGCGAATCAAGTATAACCCAGTACTTC. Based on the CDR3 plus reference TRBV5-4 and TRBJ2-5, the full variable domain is ETGVTQSPTHLIKTRGQQVTLRCSSQSGHNTVSWYQQALGQGPQFIFQYYREEENGRGNFPPRFSGLQFPNYSSELNVNALELDDSALYLCASSLPDSESSITQYFGPGTRLLVL.

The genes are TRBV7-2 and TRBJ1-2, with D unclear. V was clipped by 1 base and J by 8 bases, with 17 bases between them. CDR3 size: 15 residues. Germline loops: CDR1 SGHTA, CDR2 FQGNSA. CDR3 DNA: TGTGCCAGCAGCTTAGACTCTAGGGCAAGCGGGGGCTACACCTTC. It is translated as CASSLDSRASGGYTF.

The CDR3 reads CSVGPQIRSSGSDYNEQFF. For the CDR3, the DNA is TGCAGCGTTGGCCCCCAAATTAGATCTAGCGGGAGTGACTACAATGAGCAGTTCTTC. The rearrangement uses TRBV29-1 and TRBJ2-1, with TRBD2 matching 10 bases. This CDR3 has 19 residues. The ends lost 4 bases at V and 3 bases at J; junction bases unmatched: 18. Germline assignment: CDR1 SQVTM and CDR2 ANQGSEA.

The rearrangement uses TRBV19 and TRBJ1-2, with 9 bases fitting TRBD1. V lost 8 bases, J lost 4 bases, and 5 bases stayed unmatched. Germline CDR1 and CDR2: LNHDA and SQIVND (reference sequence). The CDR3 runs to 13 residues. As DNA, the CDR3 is TGTGCCAGTTGGGACAGGGATTTCTATGGCTACACCTTC. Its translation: CASWDRDFYGYTF.

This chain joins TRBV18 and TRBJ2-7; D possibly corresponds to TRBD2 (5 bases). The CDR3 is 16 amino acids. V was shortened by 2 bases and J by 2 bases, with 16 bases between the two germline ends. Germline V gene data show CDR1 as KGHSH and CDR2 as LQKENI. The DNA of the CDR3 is TGTGCCAGCTCACCAATTTCCGGGATACCCCCCTACGAGCAGTACTTC. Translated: CASSPISGIPPYEQYF. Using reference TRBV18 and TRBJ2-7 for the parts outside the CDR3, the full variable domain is NAGVMQNPRHLVRRRGQEARLRCSPMKGHSHVYWYRQLPEEGLKFMVYLQKENIIDESGMPKERFSAEFPKEGPSILRIQQVVRGDSAAYFCASSPISGIPPYEQYFGPGTRLTVT.

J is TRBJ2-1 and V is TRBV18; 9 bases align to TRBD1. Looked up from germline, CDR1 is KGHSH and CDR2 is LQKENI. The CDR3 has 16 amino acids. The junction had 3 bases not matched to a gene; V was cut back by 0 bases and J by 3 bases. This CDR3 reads CASSPPGQGGYNEQFF. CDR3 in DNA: TGTGCCAGCTCACCACCGGGACAGGGAGGCTACAATGAGCAGTTCTTC.

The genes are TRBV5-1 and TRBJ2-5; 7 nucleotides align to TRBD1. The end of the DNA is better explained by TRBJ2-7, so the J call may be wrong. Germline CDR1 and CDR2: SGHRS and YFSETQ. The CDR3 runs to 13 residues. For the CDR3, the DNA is TGCGCCAGCAGCTTACAGGGGTTCGACGAGCAGTACTTC. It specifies CASSLQGFDEQYF.

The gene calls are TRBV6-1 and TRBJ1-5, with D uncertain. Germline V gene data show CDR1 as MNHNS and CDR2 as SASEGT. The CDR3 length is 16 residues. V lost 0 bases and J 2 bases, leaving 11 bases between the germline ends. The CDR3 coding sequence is TGTGCCAGCAGTGAAGCGGTGGTCTCCGGCAATCAGCCCCAGCATTTT. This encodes CASSEAVVSGNQPQHF.

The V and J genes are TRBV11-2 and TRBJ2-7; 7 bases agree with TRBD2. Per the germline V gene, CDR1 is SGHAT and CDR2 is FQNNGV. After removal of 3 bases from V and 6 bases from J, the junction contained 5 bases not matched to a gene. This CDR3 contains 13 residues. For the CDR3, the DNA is TGTGCCAGCAGCTTGAGATTAGCGGGCGAGCAGTACTTC. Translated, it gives CASSLRLAGEQYF.

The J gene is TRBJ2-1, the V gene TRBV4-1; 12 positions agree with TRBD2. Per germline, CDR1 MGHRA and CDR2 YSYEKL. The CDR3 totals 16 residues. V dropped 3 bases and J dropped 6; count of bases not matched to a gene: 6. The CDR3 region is CASSQMTSGSFNEQFF. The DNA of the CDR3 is TGCGCCAGCAGCCAGATGACTAGCGGGAGCTTCAATGAGCAGTTCTTC.

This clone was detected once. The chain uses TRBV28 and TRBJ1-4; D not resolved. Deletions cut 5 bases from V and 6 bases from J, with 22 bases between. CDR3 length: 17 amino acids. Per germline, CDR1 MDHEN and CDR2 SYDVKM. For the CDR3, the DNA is TGTGCCAGCAGTCTCACCCCCCGGACGGTGGAAGATGAAAAACTGTTTTTT. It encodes CASSLTPRTVEDEKLFF.

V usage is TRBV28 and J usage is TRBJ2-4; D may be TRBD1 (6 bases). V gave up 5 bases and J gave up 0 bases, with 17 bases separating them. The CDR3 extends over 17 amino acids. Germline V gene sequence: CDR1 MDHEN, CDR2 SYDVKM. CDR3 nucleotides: TGTGCCAGCAGTCCTCGACAGGACCTGCTAGCCAAAAACATTCAGTACTTC. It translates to CASSPRQDLLAKNIQYF.